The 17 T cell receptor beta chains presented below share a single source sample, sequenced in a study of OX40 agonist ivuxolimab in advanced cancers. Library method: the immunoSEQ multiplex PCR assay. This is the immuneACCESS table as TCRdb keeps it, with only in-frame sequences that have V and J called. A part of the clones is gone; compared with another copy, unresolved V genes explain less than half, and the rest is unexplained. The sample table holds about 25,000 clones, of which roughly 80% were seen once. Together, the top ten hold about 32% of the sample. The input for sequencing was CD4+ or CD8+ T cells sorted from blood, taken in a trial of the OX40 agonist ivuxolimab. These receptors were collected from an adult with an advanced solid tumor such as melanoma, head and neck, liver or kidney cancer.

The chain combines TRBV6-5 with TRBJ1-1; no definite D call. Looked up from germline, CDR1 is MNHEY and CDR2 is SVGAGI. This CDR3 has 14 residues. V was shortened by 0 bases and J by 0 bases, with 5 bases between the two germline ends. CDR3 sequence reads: CASSYSPLNTEAFF. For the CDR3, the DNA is TGTGCCAGCAGTTACTCTCCACTGAACACTGAAGCTTTCTTT.

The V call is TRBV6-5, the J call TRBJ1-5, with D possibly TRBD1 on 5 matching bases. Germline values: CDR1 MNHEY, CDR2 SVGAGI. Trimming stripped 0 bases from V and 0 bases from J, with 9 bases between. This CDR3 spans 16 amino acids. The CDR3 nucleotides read TGTGCCAGCAGTTACTCCGGGACGTATAGCAATCAGCCCCAGCATTTT. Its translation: CASSYSGTYSNQPQHF.

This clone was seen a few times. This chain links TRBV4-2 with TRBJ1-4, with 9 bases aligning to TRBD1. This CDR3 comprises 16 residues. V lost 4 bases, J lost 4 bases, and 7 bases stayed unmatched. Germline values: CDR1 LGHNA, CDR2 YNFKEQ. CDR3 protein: CASSPRPGQGNEKLFF. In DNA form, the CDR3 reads TGTGCCAGCAGCCCCCGACCGGGACAGGGTAATGAAAAACTGTTTTTT.

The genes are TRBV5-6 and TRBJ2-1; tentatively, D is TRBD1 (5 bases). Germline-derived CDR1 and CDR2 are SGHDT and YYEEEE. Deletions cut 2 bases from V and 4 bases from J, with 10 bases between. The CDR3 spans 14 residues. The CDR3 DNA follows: TGTGCCAGCAGCTTCGGACACGGATACAATGAGCAGTTCTTC. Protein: CASSFGHGYNEQFF.

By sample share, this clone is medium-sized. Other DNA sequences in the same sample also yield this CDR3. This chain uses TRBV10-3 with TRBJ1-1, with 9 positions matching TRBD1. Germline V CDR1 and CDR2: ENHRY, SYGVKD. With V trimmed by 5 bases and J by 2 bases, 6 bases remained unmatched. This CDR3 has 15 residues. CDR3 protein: CAISPGQGLNTEAFF. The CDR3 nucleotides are TGTGCCATCAGTCCGGGACAGGGTTTAAACACTGAAGCTTTCTTT.

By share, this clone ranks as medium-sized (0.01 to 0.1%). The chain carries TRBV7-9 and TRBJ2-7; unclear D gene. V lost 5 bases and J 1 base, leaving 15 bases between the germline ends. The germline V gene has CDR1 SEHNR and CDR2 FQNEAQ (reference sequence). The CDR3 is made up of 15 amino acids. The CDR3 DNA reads TGTGCCAGCAGCCCCCCCAGACTGGGGTCCTACGAGCAGTACTTC. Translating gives CASSPPRLGSYEQYF. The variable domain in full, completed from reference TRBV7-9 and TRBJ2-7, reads DTGVSQNPRHKITKRGQNVTFRCDPISEHNRLYWYRQTLGQGPEFLTYFQNEAQLEKSRLLSDRFSAERPKGSFSTLEIQRTEQGDSAMYLCASSPPRLGSYEQYFGPGTRLTVT.

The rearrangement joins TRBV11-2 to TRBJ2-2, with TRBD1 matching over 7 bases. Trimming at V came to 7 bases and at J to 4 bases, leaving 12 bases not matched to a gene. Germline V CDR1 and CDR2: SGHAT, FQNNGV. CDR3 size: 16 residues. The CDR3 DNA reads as TGTGCCAGCACCCTGGCCCGGGACAGCTTCACCGGGGAGCTGTTTTTT. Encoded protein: CASTLARDSFTGELFF.

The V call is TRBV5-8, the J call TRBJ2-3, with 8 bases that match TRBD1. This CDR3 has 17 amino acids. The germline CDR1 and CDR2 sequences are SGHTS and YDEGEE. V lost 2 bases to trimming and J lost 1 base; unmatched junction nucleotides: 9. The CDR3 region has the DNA TGTGCCAGCAGCTTAGGAGTCATGGGACAGGGCACAGATACGCAGTATTTT. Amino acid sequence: CASSLGVMGQGTDTQYF.

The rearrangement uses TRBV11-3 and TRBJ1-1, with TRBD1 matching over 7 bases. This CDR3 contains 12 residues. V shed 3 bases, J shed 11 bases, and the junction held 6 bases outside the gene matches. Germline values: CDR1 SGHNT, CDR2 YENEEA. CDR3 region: CASSFGTADAFF. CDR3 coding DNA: TGTGCCAGCAGCTTTGGGACAGCCGATGCTTTCTTT.

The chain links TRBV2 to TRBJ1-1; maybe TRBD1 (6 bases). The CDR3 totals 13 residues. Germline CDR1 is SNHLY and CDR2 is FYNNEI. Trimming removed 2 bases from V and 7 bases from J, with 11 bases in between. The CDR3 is CASSEPGASEAFF. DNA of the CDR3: TGTGCCAGCAGTGAACCGGGGGCAAGTGAAGCTTTCTTT.

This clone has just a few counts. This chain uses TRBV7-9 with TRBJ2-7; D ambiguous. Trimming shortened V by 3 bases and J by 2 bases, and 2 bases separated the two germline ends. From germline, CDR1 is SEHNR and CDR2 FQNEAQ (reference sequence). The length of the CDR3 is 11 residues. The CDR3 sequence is CASSLTYEQYF. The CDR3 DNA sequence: TGTGCCAGCAGCTTGACCTACGAGCAGTACTTC.

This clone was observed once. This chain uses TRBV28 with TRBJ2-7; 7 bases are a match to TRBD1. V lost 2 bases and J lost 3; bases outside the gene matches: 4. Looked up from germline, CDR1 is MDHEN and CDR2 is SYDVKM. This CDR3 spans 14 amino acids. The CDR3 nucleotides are TGTGCCAGCAGTTTACCGTGGGACAGCTACGAGCAGTACTTC. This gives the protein CASSLPWDSYEQYF. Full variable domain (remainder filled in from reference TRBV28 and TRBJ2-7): DVKVTQSSRYLVKRTGEKVFLECVQDMDHENMFWYRQDPGLGLRLIYFSYDVKMKEKGDIPEGYSVSREKKERFSLILESASTNQTSMYLCASSLPWDSYEQYFGPGTRLTVT.

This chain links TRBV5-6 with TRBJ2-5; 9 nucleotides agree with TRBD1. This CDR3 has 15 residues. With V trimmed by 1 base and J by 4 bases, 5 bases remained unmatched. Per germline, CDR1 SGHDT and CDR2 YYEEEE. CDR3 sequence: CASSLTTGGLETQYF. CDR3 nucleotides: TGTGCCAGCAGCTTGACGACAGGGGGATTAGAGACCCAGTACTTC.

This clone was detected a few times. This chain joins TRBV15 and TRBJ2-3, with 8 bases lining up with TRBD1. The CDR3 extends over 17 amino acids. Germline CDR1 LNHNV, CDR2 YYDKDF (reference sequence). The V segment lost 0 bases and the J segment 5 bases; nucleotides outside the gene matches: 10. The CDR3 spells CATSRESGRGRQDTQYF. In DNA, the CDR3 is TGTGCCACCAGCAGAGAATCAGGCAGGGGGCGTCAAGATACGCAGTATTTT.

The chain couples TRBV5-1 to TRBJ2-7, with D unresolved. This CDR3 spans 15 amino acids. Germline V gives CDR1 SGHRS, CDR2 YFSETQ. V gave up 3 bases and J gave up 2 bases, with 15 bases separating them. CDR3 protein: CASSYLFQYTYEQYF. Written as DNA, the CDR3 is TGCGCCAGCAGCTACCTCTTCCAGTACACCTACGAGCAGTACTTC.

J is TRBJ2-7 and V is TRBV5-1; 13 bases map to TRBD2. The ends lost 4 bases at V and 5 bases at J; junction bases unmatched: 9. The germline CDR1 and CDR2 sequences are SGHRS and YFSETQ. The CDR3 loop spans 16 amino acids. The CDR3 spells CASSERTSGGPDEQYF. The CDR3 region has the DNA TGCGCCAGCAGCGAACGGACTAGCGGGGGCCCCGACGAGCAGTACTTC.

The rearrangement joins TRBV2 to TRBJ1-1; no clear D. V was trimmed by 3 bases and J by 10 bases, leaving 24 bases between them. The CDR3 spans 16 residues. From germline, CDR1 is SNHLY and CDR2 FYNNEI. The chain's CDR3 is CASSEGPGLWGMAAFF. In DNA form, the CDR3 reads TGTGCCAGCAGTGAGGGCCCAGGTCTCTGGGGAATGGCAGCTTTCTTT.